Listed below are T cell receptor beta chains from one sample, sequenced in a study of CD8 T cells in ankylosing spondylitis. TCRdb called the 5' RACE reads again in MiXCR, with one record for every CDR3 protein. The repertoire holds just over 300,000 distinct CDR3 sequences, with less than 25% as singletons. Material: blood, either unsorted or a sorted T cell fraction (not recorded which). These receptors all stem from a female donor with ankylosing spondylitis or in good health (not recorded which). The CDR3 runs from the conserved cysteine through the conserved F or W. Fields, in order: clone size, V gene, J gene, D gene, CDR3 DNA, CDR3 protein. D genes are given only for firm matches. Expanded clones get a size class; other rows say once, few or many, or leave the size out.

size: few
V: TRBV7-2
J: TRBJ2-7
D: TRBD2
DNA: TGTGCCAGCAGCTTAGAGGCTAGCGGGTCCCCCTACGAGCAGTACTTC
CDR3: CASSLEASGSPYEQYF

size: -
V: TRBV11-2
J: TRBJ2-7
D: TRBD2
DNA: TGTGCCAGCTTACATGGGGGAAGCGGGAACCCCTACGAGCAGTACTTC
CDR3: CASLHGGSGNPYEQYF

size: few
V: TRBV6-1
J: TRBJ2-2
D: -
DNA: TGTGCCAGCAGTGGGGACACCGGGGAGCTGTTTTTT
CDR3: CASSGDTGELFF

size: few
V: TRBV6-1
J: TRBJ1-2
D: -
DNA: TGTGCCAGCAGTCGGACAGCCGTCTCCTATGGCTACACCTTC
CDR3: CASSRTAVSYGYTF

size: few
V: TRBV29-1
J: TRBJ1-1
D: TRBD1
DNA: TGCAGCGTTGAAGTCTTAGGGGGCTTTACTGAAGCTTTCTTT
CDR3: CSVEVLGGFTEAFF

size: -
V: TRBV20-1
J: TRBJ2-7
D: TRBD2
DNA: TGCAGTGCTAGAGATCCCGGGACTAGCGGGGACCCAATCTCCTACGAGCAGTACTTC
CDR3: CSARDPGTSGDPISYEQYF

size: -
V: TRBV20-1
J: TRBJ2-3
D: -
DNA: TGCAGTGCTAGTATGCAGGTTCGCACAGATACGCAGTATTTT
CDR3: CSASMQVRTDTQYF

size: few
V: TRBV5-1
J: TRBJ2-5
D: -
DNA: TGCGCCAGCAGCTTGTACGAGGAGACCCAGTACTTC
CDR3: CASSLYEETQYF

size: -
V: TRBV20-1
J: TRBJ2-5
D: TRBD2
DNA: TGCAGTGCTCCCCCCAGCGGGAGGGCAGTAGAGACCCAGTACTTC
CDR3: CSAPPSGRAVETQYF

size: few
V: TRBV4-3
J: TRBJ2-1
D: TRBD2
DNA: TGCGCCAGCAGCCAAGATCCACTAGCGGGAGGTGAGCAGTTCTTC
CDR3: CASSQDPLAGGEQFF

size: few
V: TRBV2
J: TRBJ2-5
D: TRBD1
DNA: TGTGCCAGCAGGGACAGGGGAAGGCAAGAGACCCAGTACTTC
CDR3: CASRDRGRQETQYF

size: many
V: TRBV5-1
J: TRBJ2-3
D: -
DNA: TGCGCCAGCAGCTGGCCTTCGGATACGCAGTATTTT
CDR3: CASSWPSDTQYF

size: -
V: TRBV7-2
J: TRBJ2-5
D: -
DNA: TGTGCCAGCAGCTTAGGGGGACGCCTACAAGAGACCCAGTACTTC
CDR3: CASSLGGRLQETQYF

size: few
V: TRBV20-1
J: TRBJ2-5
D: -
DNA: TGCAGTGCCTCGGCGCACGAAGTAGAGACCCAGTACTTC
CDR3: CSASAHEVETQYF

size: -
V: TRBV20-1
J: TRBJ2-1
D: -
DNA: TGCAGTGCTAGAGATAGTGACCACAATGAGCAGTTCTTC
CDR3: CSARDSDHNEQFF

size: few
V: TRBV28
J: TRBJ2-5
D: TRBD1
DNA: TGTGCCAGCAGTTTCCAACGGACAGGGAAAGAGACCCAGTACTTC
CDR3: CASSFQRTGKETQYF

size: few
V: TRBV7-9
J: TRBJ2-7
D: -
DNA: TGTGCCAGCAGCTTCCTAGAATCCTACGAGCAGTACTTC
CDR3: CASSFLESYEQYF

size: few
V: TRBV11-1
J: TRBJ2-1
D: TRBD2
DNA: TGTGCCAGCAGCTTTGGACTAGCGGGAGGGGTACTCCTTCGCTCCTACAATGAGCAGTTCTTC
CDR3: CASSFGLAGGVLLRSYNEQFF

size: few
V: TRBV7-2
J: TRBJ2-3
D: -
DNA: TGTGCCAGCAGTCAGGAGGCGGTTACGGGCACAGATACGCAGTATTTT
CDR3: CASSQEAVTGTDTQYF

size: few
V: TRBV4-3
J: TRBJ1-6
D: -
DNA: TGCGCCAGCAGCCATACTACAGATCCTAGCTCCTATAATTCACCCCTCCACTTT
CDR3: CASSHTTDPSSYNSPLHF

size: -
V: TRBV5-4
J: TRBJ2-5
D: -
DNA: TGTGCCAGCAGCTTTAAGCCCCAAGAGACCCAGTACTTC
CDR3: CASSFKPQETQYF

size: -
V: TRBV28
J: TRBJ2-7
D: -
DNA: TGTGCCAGCAGAGGGGGGCACAGGGGAGGAACCTACGAGCAGTACTTC
CDR3: CASRGGHRGGTYEQYF

size: few
V: TRBV20-1
J: TRBJ2-3
D: TRBD2
DNA: TGCAGTGCTAGAGTCCGGACTAGGGATACGCAGTATTTT
CDR3: CSARVRTRDTQYF

size: few
V: TRBV24-1
J: TRBJ2-7
D: -
DNA: TGTGCCACCAGTGGCGGCCCCTCCTACGAGCAGTACTTC
CDR3: CATSGGPSYEQYF

size: medium-sized
V: TRBV20-1
J: TRBJ2-2
D: -
DNA: TGCAGTGCTACCAAAGGGACTCCCCCCGGGGAGCTGTTTTTT
CDR3: CSATKGTPPGELFF

size: -
V: TRBV5-5
J: TRBJ1-6
D: TRBD1
DNA: TGTGCCAGCAGCCTGACAGGGTTGGCGAATTCACCCCTCCACTTT
CDR3: CASSLTGLANSPLHF

size: -
V: TRBV20-1
J: TRBJ2-7
D: -
DNA: TGCAGTGCTAGAGATAGGAGAGCTTCCTACGAGCAGTACTTC
CDR3: CSARDRRASYEQYF

size: -
V: TRBV27
J: TRBJ1-6
D: -
DNA: TGTGCCAGCAGGTTCCGGGGGAATAATTCACCCCTCCACTTT
CDR3: CASRFRGNNSPLHF

size: few
V: TRBV20-1
J: TRBJ2-7
D: -
DNA: TGCAGTGCTAGAGTGGGGATTTACGAGCAGTACTTC
CDR3: CSARVGIYEQYF

size: -
V: TRBV6-5
J: TRBJ2-4
D: TRBD2
DNA: TGTGCCAGCTTCGGGGGGACCCCACCCTTC
CDR3: CASFGGTPPF

size: few
V: TRBV4-3
J: TRBJ2-1
D: TRBD2
DNA: TGCGCCAGCAGCCAAGCGATAAATCGGGCTAGCGGGAGGCAAGAGCAGTTCTTC
CDR3: CASSQAINRASGRQEQFF

size: -
V: TRBV20-1
J: TRBJ2-4
D: -
DNA: TGCAGTGCTACGTCAGGGACGGGGTCCAAAAACATTCAGTACTTC
CDR3: CSATSGTGSKNIQYF

size: few
V: TRBV15
J: TRBJ2-7
D: -
DNA: TGTGCCACCAGCAGAGGGTCTAGTGGCTCCTACGAGCAGTACTTC
CDR3: CATSRGSSGSYEQYF

size: many
V: TRBV20-1
J: TRBJ2-3
D: TRBD2
DNA: TGCAGTGCCTTAGCGGGAGAGGTAGGAGATACGCAGTATTTT
CDR3: CSALAGEVGDTQYF

size: few
V: TRBV29-1
J: TRBJ2-3
D: TRBD2
DNA: TGCAGCGTTGTACCGGGACTAGCATCAAGAGATACGCAGTATTTT
CDR3: CSVVPGLASRDTQYF

size: -
V: TRBV4-2
J: TRBJ2-1
D: TRBD1
DNA: TGTGCCAGCAGCCAGGTGACAGGGAATCCCTACAATGAGCAGTTCTTC
CDR3: CASSQVTGNPYNEQFF

size: few
V: TRBV4-3
J: TRBJ2-7
D: -
DNA: TGCGCCAGCAGCCAAGATGCCGGCTACGAGCAGTACTTC
CDR3: CASSQDAGYEQYF

size: many
V: TRBV20-1
J: TRBJ1-4
D: -
DNA: TGCAGTGCTGGGGGACGTCCAAGTGAAAAACTGTTTTTT
CDR3: CSAGGRPSEKLFF

size: -
V: TRBV6-2/TRBV6-3
J: TRBJ2-7
D: -
DNA: TGTGCCAGCATTTCCTCGTTGCCCACCCCGGGACGGATGTTCTACGAGCAGTACTTC
CDR3: CASISSLPTPGRMFYEQYF

size: -
V: TRBV20-1
J: TRBJ1-2
D: -
DNA: TGCAGTGCTAGAGAAGAACAAGGGCCCTATGGCTACACCTTC
CDR3: CSAREEQGPYGYTF

size: -
V: TRBV7-2
J: TRBJ2-2
D: -
DNA: TGTGCCAGCGGGTCGGGTCGGACAGTCGCCGGGGAGCTGTTTTTT
CDR3: CASGSGRTVAGELFF

size: few
V: TRBV25-1
J: TRBJ2-3
D: TRBD2
DNA: TGTGCCAGCAGTGACTACCAGCGGGAGGGCCCCGATACGCAGTATTTT
CDR3: CASSDYQREGPDTQYF

size: few
V: TRBV15
J: TRBJ2-7
D: -
DNA: TGTGCCACCAGCAGAGACAGGAGGCTAGGCGAGCAGTACTTC
CDR3: CATSRDRRLGEQYF

size: -
V: TRBV28
J: TRBJ2-7
D: TRBD2
DNA: TGTGCCAGCAGTCCTAGCGGGAGGCTCACCTACGAGCAGTACTTC
CDR3: CASSPSGRLTYEQYF

size: -
V: TRBV7-9
J: TRBJ2-7
D: -
DNA: TGTGCCAGCAGCTTAGCGCCCGGCTACGAGCAGTACTTC
CDR3: CASSLAPGYEQYF

size: -
V: TRBV20-1
J: TRBJ2-3
D: TRBD2
DNA: TGCAGTGCTCGCCCCGGGACTAGCGGTCTAACGCAGTATTTT
CDR3: CSARPGTSGLTQYF

size: -
V: TRBV7-2
J: TRBJ1-1
D: -
DNA: TGTGCCAGCAGCCGGGACATGAAGGTGGAAGCTTTCTTT
CDR3: CASSRDMKVEAFF